This entry lists 21 T cell receptor beta chains sequenced from one sample in a study of long-term antiretroviral therapy in people with HIV. Survey level was the resolution at which the v3.0 immunoSEQ assay ran. Assay used: immunoSEQ multiplex PCR; TCRdb lists only in-frame clones, some missing. Of approximately 23,000 clones in the sample, about four fifths were seen once. Sequencing used unsorted PBMCs, obtained 1.5 years after starting antiretroviral therapy. All receptors derive from a man aged 30-40 years with HIV.

The chain carries TRBV11-2 and TRBJ2-1; D possibly uses TRBD1 or TRBD2 (6 bases each). V was pared by 2 bases and J by 0 bases, with 11 bases between. The germline V gene has CDR1 SGHAT and CDR2 FQNNGV. The CDR3 runs 16 residues. CDR3 DNA sequence: TGTGCCAGCAGCTTAAGAGGGGGGAGCTCCTACAATGAGCAGTTCTTC. Amino acids: CASSLRGGSSYNEQFF.

The chain couples TRBV5-4 to TRBJ2-1; D is undetermined. There are 14 residues in the CDR3. Trimming shortened V by 4 bases and J by 10 bases, and 18 bases separated the two germline ends. Germline-derived CDR1 and CDR2 are SGHNT and YYREEE (reference sequence). CDR3 residues: CASSVDNPVGEQFF. DNA for the CDR3: TGTGCCAGCAGCGTGGATAATCCCGTGGGCGAGCAGTTCTTC.

The chain is built from TRBV19 and TRBJ2-5, with D uncertain. V dropped 0 bases and J dropped 2 bases, with 16 bases sitting between them. This CDR3 is built from 17 residues. Germline values: CDR1 LNHDA, CDR2 SQIVND (reference sequence). Here the CDR3 reads CASSIDATLWEQETQYF. The CDR3 DNA is TGTGCCAGTAGTATAGACGCCACCCTTTGGGAACAAGAGACCCAGTACTTC.

The chain couples TRBV6-1 to TRBJ2-2, with 7 nucleotides matching TRBD1. Per germline, CDR1 MNHNS and CDR2 SASEGT. This CDR3 contains 15 residues. The trim removed 11 bases at V and 4 bases at J, leaving 13 bases unmatched. CDR3 loop: CAGETTGMGTGELFF. In DNA, the CDR3 is TGTGCCGGCGAGACGACAGGGATGGGCACCGGGGAGCTGTTTTTT.

The genes are TRBV12-5 and TRBJ2-1, with TRBD1 as a possible D gene (5 bases). Germline V CDR1 and CDR2: LGHNT, FRNRAP. This CDR3 contains 15 residues. V was pared by 4 bases and J by 0 bases, with 10 bases between. The CDR3 region has the DNA TGTGCTAGTGGTTCCCAGGGTCTCTCCTACAATGAGCAGTTCTTC. Amino acids: CASGSQGLSYNEQFF.

The chain combines TRBV19 with TRBJ2-7; 11 bases line up with TRBD1. The trim removed 7 bases at V and 6 bases at J, leaving 8 bases unmatched. The CDR3 contains 14 residues. Germline CDR1 LNHDA, CDR2 SQIVND (reference sequence). CDR3 sequence reads: CASTKGQGAFEQYF. The CDR3 region has the DNA TGTGCCAGTACGAAAGGACAGGGGGCATTCGAGCAGTACTTC.

This clone has more than one count but fewer than ten. The gene calls are TRBV30 and TRBJ2-7; D uncertain. Trimming took off 2 bases at V and 2 bases at J, with 7 bases between the two ends. The germline gives CDR1 GTSNPN, CDR2 SVGIG (reference sequence). CDR3 length: 12 amino acids. The CDR3 loop reads CAWSIAAYEQYF. The CDR3 DNA is TGTGCCTGGAGTATTGCCGCCTACGAGCAGTACTTC.

The chain uses TRBV5-1 and TRBJ2-2; unclear D gene. Trimming stripped 3 bases from V and 7 bases from J, with 10 bases between. CDR1 and CDR2 (germline): SGHRS, YFSETQ. There are 13 residues in the CDR3. The CDR3 reads CASSSPRNGELFF. The DNA of the CDR3 is TGCGCCAGCAGCTCCCCAAGAAACGGGGAGCTGTTTTTT.

This clone has a single count. The chain combines TRBV30 with TRBJ2-7; D not certain. The V end was cut by 2 bases, the J end by 2 bases, with 10 bases between. The germline V gene has CDR1 GTSNPN and CDR2 SVGIG (reference sequence). This CDR3 is 13 amino acids long. The CDR3 sequence is CAWSNGGAYEQYF. As DNA, the CDR3 is TGTGCCTGGAGTAACGGTGGAGCCTACGAGCAGTACTTC.

The chain has TRBV27 and TRBJ2-7, with a possible D match to TRBD1 (5 bases). CDR3 length equals 16 residues. The germline CDR1 and CDR2 sequences are MNHEY and SMNVEV (reference sequence). Trimming took off 1 base at V and 2 bases at J, with 15 bases between the two ends. The CDR3 region is CASSLFLSTAPYEQYF. The CDR3 coding sequence is TGTGCCAGCAGTTTATTCTTATCGACAGCCCCCTACGAGCAGTACTTC.

Only one count was recorded for this clone. The V call is TRBV5-1, the J call TRBJ1-1; a possible D gene is TRBD1 (5 bases). The CDR3 runs to 13 residues. V lost 2 bases to trimming and J lost 5 bases, with 10 bases between them. Per germline, CDR1 SGHRS and CDR2 YFSETQ. CDR3 DNA sequence: TGCGCCAGCAGCTTCAGGGAAGGGACTGAAGCTTTCTTT. This gives the protein CASSFREGTEAFF.

V is TRBV5-1 and J is TRBJ2-5, with TRBD1 as a possible D gene (5 bases). CDR3 length: 15 amino acids. The V end was cut by 4 bases, the J end by 1 base, with 14 bases between. Germline assignment: CDR1 SGHRS and CDR2 YFSETQ. The CDR3 loop is CASSHGRGFQETQYF. The CDR3 bases are TGCGCCAGCAGCCACGGAAGGGGATTCCAAGAGACCCAGTACTTC.

This clone was counted a few times. The gene calls are TRBV19 and TRBJ2-1; 12 bases are a match to TRBD2. Germline CDR1 LNHDA, CDR2 SQIVND (reference sequence). The CDR3 is made up of 15 amino acids. V lost 9 bases and J lost 7; bases outside the gene matches: 10. CDR3 DNA sequence: TGTGCCAGCAGACCTAGCGGGAGGGCCGGGAATGAGCAGTTCTTC. It yields the protein CASRPSGRAGNEQFF.

This chain uses TRBV18 with TRBJ1-1; 10 bases match TRBD1. CDR1 and CDR2 (germline): KGHSH, LQKENI. V was clipped by 3 bases and J by 13 bases; unmatched bases: 11. The CDR3 has 14 amino acids. CDR3 region: CASSPLGTGVSVFF. CDR3 sequence (DNA): TGTGCCAGCTCACCCCTCGGGACAGGGGTAAGTGTTTTCTTT.

The chain links TRBV7-9 to TRBJ1-1, with TRBD1 matching 9 bases. Germline V CDR1 and CDR2: SEHNR, FQNEAQ (reference sequence). This CDR3 region has 16 residues. After removal of 5 bases from V and 5 bases from J, the junction contained 12 bases not matched to a gene. The CDR3 DNA is TGTGCCAGCAGCCAGGGACAGGGTGATGGTCGGACTGAAGCTTTCTTT. The encoded protein is CASSQGQGDGRTEAFF. Complete variable domain (other parts from reference TRBV7-9 and TRBJ1-1): DTGVSQNPRHKITKRGQNVTFRCDPISEHNRLYWYRQTLGQGPEFLTYFQNEAQLEKSRLLSDRFSAERPKGSFSTLEIQRTEQGDSAMYLCASSQGQGDGRTEAFFGQGTRLTVV.

The chain combines TRBV7-9 with TRBJ2-4; D may be TRBD1 (6 bases). Germline V gene data show CDR1 as SEHNR and CDR2 as FQNEAQ (reference sequence). This CDR3 comprises 14 residues. Between the trimmed V and J ends, which lost 5 bases and 6 bases, there was a span of 14 bases. The CDR3 bases are TGTGCCAGCAGCCAACGGGACAACCTAAACATTCAGTACTTC. As protein: CASSQRDNLNIQYF.

The chain links TRBV5-1 to TRBJ2-5, with D unclear. The germline V and J ends were trimmed by 1 base and 5 bases, with 9 bases remaining between them. Germline CDR1 reads SGHRS; CDR2 reads YFSETQ. The length of the CDR3 is 13 residues. This CDR3 is CASSLSVRETQYF. For the CDR3, the DNA is TGCGCCAGCAGCTTGTCCGTCCGGGAGACCCAGTACTTC.

V and J are TRBV30 and TRBJ2-1, with D hard to call. CDR1 GTSNPN and CDR2 SVGIG come from the germline V gene (reference sequence). Trimming stripped 2 bases from V and 6 bases from J, with 14 bases between. This CDR3 is 14 amino acids long. The CDR3 is CAWSSPRVLNEQFF. The DNA of the CDR3 is TGTGCCTGGAGTTCGCCCCGGGTCCTCAATGAGCAGTTCTTC. Using reference TRBV30 and TRBJ2-1 for the parts outside the CDR3, the full variable domain is SQTIHQWPATLVQPVGSPLSLECTVEGTSNPNLYWYRQAAGRGLQLLFYSVGIGQISSEVPQNLSASRPQDRQFILSSKKLLLSDSGFYLCAWSSPRVLNEQFFGPGTRLTVL.

The gene calls are TRBV6-5 and TRBJ1-2; the match to TRBD1 covers 7 bases. The germline V gene has CDR1 MNHEY and CDR2 SVGAGI. V was clipped by 6 bases and J by 4 bases; unmatched bases: 8. The CDR3 contains 14 residues. CDR3 in amino acids: CASSRGTASYGYTF. DNA for the CDR3: TGTGCCAGCAGCAGGGGGACAGCCAGCTATGGCTACACCTTC.

The chain is built from TRBV7-2 and TRBJ2-7, with D tentatively TRBD2 (5 bases). Germline V CDR1 and CDR2: SGHTA, FQGNSA. The length of the CDR3 is 15 residues. Between the trimmed V and J ends, which lost 1 base and 2 bases, there was a span of 12 bases. In nucleotides, the CDR3 is TGTGCCAGCAGCTTAGGGTGGGAGTCTGCCTACGAGCAGTACTTC. It specifies CASSLGWESAYEQYF.

This clone has more than one count but fewer than ten. V and J are TRBV5-1 and TRBJ2-7; the match to TRBD1 covers 9 bases. After removal of 3 bases from V and 0 bases from J, the junction contained 4 bases not matched to a gene. Germline V gene sequence: CDR1 SGHRS, CDR2 YFSETQ. The CDR3 is 15 residues long. For the CDR3, the DNA is TGCGCCAGCAGCTGGGGGGACAGGGCCTCCTACGAGCAGTACTTC. Protein product: CASSWGDRASYEQYF.